This T cell receptor beta chain was sequenced during a study of vaccination and CD4 T cells after COVID-19. Across the whole study: Overlapping peptides covering the spike proteins of SARS-CoV-2, HCoV-NL63, HCoV-OC43 and HCoV-229E were added to stimulate cells. Cultures designated as controls were supplied with a CEFX pool, an HIV-1 Nef pool, or no peptide.

V was shortened by 5 bases and J by 7 bases, with 17 bases between the two germline ends. The CDR3 is 14 residues long. The germline gives CDR1 SEHNR, CDR2 FQNEAQ (reference sequence). The treatment is: roughly ten-day PBMC culture with coronavirus spike peptide pools or control peptides (ViraFEST assay). Expansion of antigen-specific T cells with peptide pools by ViraFEST preceded sequencing of TCRs. All positive PCR tests were dated between March and December 2020, predating US Alpha, Beta and Delta variants. Researchers used the Oncomine TCR Beta short-read assay to sequence DNA from cultured CD4+ T cells. Each CDR3 protein is one row after TCRdb ran MiXCR on the PCR reads. Seen here are about 18,000 distinct CDR3 sequences, approximately 49% observed once, and the top ten hold 13%. This clonotype has more than one count but fewer than ten. What it recognizes is unknown.

This clonotype originated in a human donor who had recovered from COVID-19. The rearrangement joins TRBV7-9 to TRBJ1-2; D is possibly TRBD1 (6 bases). The specimen sequenced was CD4+ T cells from blood, cultured in vitro. Here the CDR3 reads CASSRMDSAGGYTF. The CDR3 nucleotides read TGTGCCAGCAGCCGCATGGACAGTGCAGGTGGCTACACCTTC.